Below, 11 T cell receptor beta chains from the same sample are listed, as sequenced in a study of glioma-infiltrating T cells. Using RNA template, CDR3s of TCR alpha and beta were amplified with iRepertoire arm-PCR. TCRdb recomputed calls from the multiplex PCR reads with MiXCR, one row per CDR3 protein. Of about 400,000 distinct CDR3 sequences in the sample, around 45% are singletons; the top ten hold 9.5% to 15%. Material for sequencing was glioma tissue, nonneoplastic brain tissue, or PBMCs (not recorded which). All receptors derive from a human donor with low-grade glioma or glioblastoma, undergoing nonglioma brain surgery, or in good health (not recorded which).

A note on this clonotype: Just one base apart from a much larger clone, this may be a read error. The V gene is TRBV28, the J gene TRBJ2-3; D is perhaps TRBD2 (6 bases). The germline gives CDR1 MDHEN, CDR2 SYDVKM. Trimming took 3 bases from V and 2 from J, leaving 18 bases between them. There are 17 residues in the CDR3. CDR3 sequence reads: CASSFPGTGTITDTQYF. The DNA for the CDR3 is TGTGCCAGCAGTTTCCCCGGGACTGGAACTATCACAGATACGCAGTATTTT.

The gene calls are TRBV19 and TRBJ1-2, with 7 bases fitting TRBD1. Germline lookup yields CDR1 LNHDA and CDR2 SQIVND (reference sequence). The CDR3 is made up of 12 amino acids. V was pared by 9 bases and J by 8 bases, with 9 bases of the junction left unmatched. CDR3 protein: CASQGEHSGYTF. CDR3 sequence (DNA): TGTGCCAGCCAGGGGGAGCATAGCGGCTACACCTTC.

The chain is built from TRBV4-1 and TRBJ2-7; D is unresolved. Germline CDR1 is MGHRA and CDR2 is YSYEKL. With 4 bases removed from V and 6 bases from J, the gap between germline ends came to 16 bases. There are 14 residues in the CDR3. CDR3 amino acids: CASSPNEKGGEQYF. The DNA for the CDR3 is TGCGCCAGCAGCCCGAACGAAAAGGGTGGCGAGCAGTACTTC.

Many counts were recorded for this clonotype. This sequence joins TRBV6-1 and TRBJ1-5; a possible D gene is TRBD1 (6 bases). This CDR3 spans 16 amino acids. Trimming pared 5 bases from V and 0 bases from J, leaving 14 bases between. Germline lookup yields CDR1 MNHNS and CDR2 SASEGT. CDR3 protein: CASSPRTAYSNQPQHF. CDR3 nucleotides: TGTGCCAGCAGTCCCCGGACAGCTTATAGCAATCAGCCCCAGCATTTT.

About this clonotype: A read error may produce the germline difference seen at one junction end. The V and J genes are TRBV2 and TRBJ1-1; 8 bases are a match to TRBD1. CDR3 size: 16 residues. Germline V gene data show CDR1 as SNHLY and CDR2 as FYNNEI. Written as DNA, the CDR3 is TGTGCCGGCAGACTCCCAACAGGGGGTTCGAACACTGAAGCTTTCTTT. Protein sequence: CAGRLPTGGSNTEAFF.

In the case of this clonotype: Just one base apart from a much larger clone, this may be a read error. The chain recombines TRBV20-1 with TRBJ1-5; 7 bases line up with TRBD1. Germline trimming cut 3 bases from V and 11 bases from J; bases unmatched to any gene: 16. Germline assignment: CDR1 DFQATT and CDR2 SNEGSKA (reference sequence). The CDR3 contains 15 residues. The CDR3 sequence: CSASEAEAIGTAQHF. DNA of the CDR3: TGCAGTGCTAGTGAGGCAGAGGCAATAGGGACAGCCCAGCATTTT.

Of note for this clonotype: A read error may explain this, as a much larger clone is one base away. The rearrangement uses TRBV6-2 or TRBV6-3 and TRBJ1-2, with D unresolved. The germline gives CDR1 MNHEY, CDR2 SVGEGT. The CDR3 sequence is 13 residues long. The germline V and J ends were trimmed by 6 bases and 4 bases, with 12 bases remaining between them. The chain's CDR3 is CASRWDRSYGYTF. The CDR3 DNA follows: TGTGCCAGCAGATGGGATCGGAGCTATGGCTACACCTTC.

V gene TRBV19 combines with J gene TRBJ1-5, with D perhaps TRBD1 (6 bases). CDR3 length: 14 amino acids. The germline V gene has CDR1 LNHDA and CDR2 SQIVND (reference sequence). Trimming removed 8 bases at V and 1 base at J, with 12 bases between. This chain's CDR3 is CASADSLSNQPQHF. Written as DNA, the CDR3 is TGTGCCAGTGCGGACAGCCTCAGCAATCAGCCCCAGCATTTT.

To note about this clonotype: The CDR3 end shows no conserved phenylalanine or tryptophan, and so a read error is likely. The rearrangement uses TRBV4-1 and TRBJ2-1; D might be TRBD1 (5 bases). V was cut by 0 bases and J by 1 base, with 13 bases left in between. Germline V gene data show CDR1 as MGHRA and CDR2 as YSYEKL. The CDR3 runs 17 residues. CDR3 region: CASSQDLVRGSYNEQFL. The CDR3 coding sequence is TGCGCCAGCAGCCAAGATTTGGTTAGGGGTTCCTACAATGAGCAGTTCCTC.

As for this clonotype: Just one base apart from a much larger clone, this may be a read error. J is TRBJ2-1 and V is TRBV7-2, with D uncertain. The CDR3 has 13 amino acids. Per the germline V gene, CDR1 is SGHTA and CDR2 is FQGNSA. The CDR3 loop reads CASRLGYTGEQFF. The CDR3 DNA reads as TGTGCCAGCAGATTAGGTTATACCGGGGAGCAGTTCTTC. The whole variable domain, remainder taken from reference TRBV7-2 and TRBJ2-1, is GAGVSQSPSNKVTEKGKDVELRCDPISGHTALYWYRQSLGQGLEFLIYFQGNSAPDKSGLPSDRFSAERTGGSVSTLTIQRTQQEDSAVYLCASRLGYTGEQFFGPGTRLTVL.

The J gene is TRBJ2-7, the V gene TRBV20-1; D is perhaps TRBD2 (8 bases). Looked up from germline, CDR1 is DFQATT and CDR2 is SNEGSKA (reference sequence). Trimming took 5 bases from V and 2 from J, leaving 16 bases between them. The CDR3 has 14 amino acids. In DNA, the CDR3 is TGCAGTGCTGGGGACAGCGGGAGTCCCTACGAGCAGTACTTC. The encoded protein is CSAGDSGSPYEQYF.